This entry features one T cell receptor (beta chain) sequence. Its antigen is currently unknown. Cell sorting via CD45RO/CCR7/CD25/CD127/CD95/CD27 was performed to obtain CD4+ naive, central memory, regulatory and stem cell-like memory cells. Purity (above 98%) was reached by all sorted populations. Every bit of the isolated RNA underwent reverse transcription, so sequencing read expressed TCRB transcripts. This table comes from immunoSEQ multiplex PCR, and its TCRdb copy is limited to in-frame clones, with some not included. The sample includes nearly 250,000 clones, roughly 13% seen only once; the top ten take more than 0.02%. Germline V gene lookup returns CDR1 SGHAT and CDR2 FQNNGV. The CDR3 is made up of 12 amino acids. V shed 1 base and J shed 13 bases, with 12 bases lying between them. The data are from a study of beta chain features in type 1 diabetes. Study details: Age, gender, cell numbers and subset yield matched between patients and controls. Study results and caveats: Type 1 diabetes patients had VDJ junctions that carried fewer insertions and more deletions.

The chain recombines TRBV11-2 with TRBJ2-3, with D perhaps matching TRBD2 (7 bases). Sequenced sample: naive CD4+ T cells from blood. This clonotype was obtained from a woman aged 40 to 55 in good health. The CDR3, as DNA: TGTGCCAGCAGCTTAGGGCGGGGGCGTAAGTATTTT. Translating gives CASSLGRGRKYF.